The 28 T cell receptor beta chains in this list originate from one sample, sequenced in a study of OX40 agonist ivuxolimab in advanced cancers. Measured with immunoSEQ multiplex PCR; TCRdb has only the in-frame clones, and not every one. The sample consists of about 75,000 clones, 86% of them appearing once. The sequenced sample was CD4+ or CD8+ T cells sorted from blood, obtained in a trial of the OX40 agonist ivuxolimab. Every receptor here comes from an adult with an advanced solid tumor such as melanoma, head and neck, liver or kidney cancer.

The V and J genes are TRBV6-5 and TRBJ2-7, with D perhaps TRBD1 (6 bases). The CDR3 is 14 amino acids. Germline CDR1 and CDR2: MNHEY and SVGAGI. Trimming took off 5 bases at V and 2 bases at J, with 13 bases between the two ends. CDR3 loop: CASSTGRAAYEQYF. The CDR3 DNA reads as TGTGCCAGCAGTACAGGGCGGGCCGCCTACGAGCAGTACTTC.

The CDR3 region is CASSRDGSYEQYF. CDR3 coding DNA: TGCGCCAGCAGCCGGGACGGATCCTACGAGCAGTACTTC. The chain uses TRBV5-1 and TRBJ2-7; D assignment may be TRBD1 or TRBD2 (5 bases each). The CDR3 consists of 13 residues. Per germline, CDR1 SGHRS and CDR2 YFSETQ. Trimming removed 4 bases at V and 1 base at J, with 9 bases between.

The CDR3 DNA reads TGTGCCTGGAGTACGAGGACCGGGGAGCTGTTTTTT. Residues: CAWSTRTGELFF. The chain joins TRBV30 to TRBJ2-2; no clear D. The germline CDR1 and CDR2 sequences are GTSNPN and SVGIG (reference sequence). The CDR3 is made up of 12 amino acids. V was clipped by 2 bases and J by 5 bases, with 6 bases between them. Complete variable domain (other parts from reference TRBV30 and TRBJ2-2): SQTIHQWPATLVQPVGSPLSLECTVEGTSNPNLYWYRQAAGRGLQLLFYSVGIGQISSEVPQNLSASRPQDRQFILSSKKLLLSDSGFYLCAWSTRTGELFFGEGSRLTVL.

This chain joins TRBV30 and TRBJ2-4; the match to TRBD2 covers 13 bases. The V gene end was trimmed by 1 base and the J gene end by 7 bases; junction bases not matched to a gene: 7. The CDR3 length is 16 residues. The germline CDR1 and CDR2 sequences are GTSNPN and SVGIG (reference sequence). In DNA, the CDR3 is TGTGCCTGGAGTGGGGGACTAGCGGGGTCAAGTAACATTCAGTACTTC. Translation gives CAWSGGLAGSSNIQYF.

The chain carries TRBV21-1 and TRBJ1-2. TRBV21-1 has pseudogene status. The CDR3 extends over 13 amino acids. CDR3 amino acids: CAPLGGEDYGYTF. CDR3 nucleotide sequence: TGTGCCCCTCTGGGGGGGGAGGACTATGGCTACACCTTC.

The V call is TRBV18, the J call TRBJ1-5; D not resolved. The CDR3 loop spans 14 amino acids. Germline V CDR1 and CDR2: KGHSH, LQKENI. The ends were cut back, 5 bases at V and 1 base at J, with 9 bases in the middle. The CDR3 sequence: CASSSLGSNQPQHF. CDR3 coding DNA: TGTGCCAGCTCATCGCTTGGGAGCAATCAGCCCCAGCATTTT. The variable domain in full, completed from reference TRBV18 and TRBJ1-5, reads NAGVMQNPRHLVRRRGQEARLRCSPMKGHSHVYWYRQLPEEGLKFMVYLQKENIIDESGMPKERFSAEFPKEGPSILRIQQVVRGDSAAYFCASSSLGSNQPQHFGDGTRLSIL.

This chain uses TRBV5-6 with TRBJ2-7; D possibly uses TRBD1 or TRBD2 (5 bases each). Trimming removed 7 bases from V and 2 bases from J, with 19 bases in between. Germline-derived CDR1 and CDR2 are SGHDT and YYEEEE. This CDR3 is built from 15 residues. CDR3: CASSPGRRQAYEQYF. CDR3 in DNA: TGTGCCAGCTCACCGGGACGGCGACAAGCCTACGAGCAGTACTTC.

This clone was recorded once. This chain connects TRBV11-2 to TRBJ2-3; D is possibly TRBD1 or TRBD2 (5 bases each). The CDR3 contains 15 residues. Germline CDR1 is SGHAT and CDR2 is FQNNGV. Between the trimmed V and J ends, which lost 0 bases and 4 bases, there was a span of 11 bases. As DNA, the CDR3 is TGTGCCAGCAGCTTAGACAGGGACGCCGCAGATACGCAGTATTTT. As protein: CASSLDRDAADTQYF.

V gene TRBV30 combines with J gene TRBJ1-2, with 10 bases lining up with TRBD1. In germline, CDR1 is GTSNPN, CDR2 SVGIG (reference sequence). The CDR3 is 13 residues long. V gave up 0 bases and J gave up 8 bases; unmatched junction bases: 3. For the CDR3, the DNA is TGTGCCTGGAGTGTGACAGGGGGCGACGGCTACACCTTC. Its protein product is CAWSVTGGDGYTF. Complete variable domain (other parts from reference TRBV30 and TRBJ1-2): SQTIHQWPATLVQPVGSPLSLECTVEGTSNPNLYWYRQAAGRGLQLLFYSVGIGQISSEVPQNLSASRPQDRQFILSSKKLLLSDSGFYLCAWSVTGGDGYTFGSGTRLTVV.

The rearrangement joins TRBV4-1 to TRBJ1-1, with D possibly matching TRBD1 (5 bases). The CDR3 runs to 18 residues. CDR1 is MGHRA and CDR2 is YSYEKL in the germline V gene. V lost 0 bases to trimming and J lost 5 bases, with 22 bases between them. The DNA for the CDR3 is TGCGCCAGCAGCCAAGATCCGTCCCAGGGAGCCGCGGGGACTGAAGCTTTCTTT. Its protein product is CASSQDPSQGAAGTEAFF.

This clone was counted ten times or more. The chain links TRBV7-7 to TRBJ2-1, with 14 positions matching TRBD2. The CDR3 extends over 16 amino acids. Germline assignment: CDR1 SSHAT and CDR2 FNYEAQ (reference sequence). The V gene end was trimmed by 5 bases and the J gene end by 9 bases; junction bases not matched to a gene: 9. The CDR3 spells CASSLPGLAGDVEQFF. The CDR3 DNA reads TGTGCCAGCAGCCTCCCGGGACTAGCGGGAGATGTTGAGCAGTTCTTC.

DNA for the CDR3: TGCGCCAGCAGCCAAGATGTACAGTCAGATACGCAGTATTTT. This encodes CASSQDVQSDTQYF. The V call is TRBV4-3, the J call TRBJ2-3; D is ambiguous. The CDR3 is 14 residues long. Trimming stripped 0 bases from V and 4 bases from J, with 8 bases between. CDR1 and CDR2 (germline): LGHNA, YSLEER.

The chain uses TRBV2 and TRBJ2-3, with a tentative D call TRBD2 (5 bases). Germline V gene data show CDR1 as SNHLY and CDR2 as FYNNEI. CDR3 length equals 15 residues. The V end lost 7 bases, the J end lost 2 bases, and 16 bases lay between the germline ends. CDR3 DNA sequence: TGTGCCAGCACTATTTACGGACTTCACACAGATACGCAGTATTTT. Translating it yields CASTIYGLHTDTQYF.

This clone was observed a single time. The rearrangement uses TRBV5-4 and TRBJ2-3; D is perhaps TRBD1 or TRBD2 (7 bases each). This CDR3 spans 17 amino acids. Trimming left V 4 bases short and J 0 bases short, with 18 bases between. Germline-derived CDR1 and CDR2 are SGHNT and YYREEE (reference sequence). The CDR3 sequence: CASSGTGEGASTDTQYF. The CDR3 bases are TGTGCCAGCAGCGGAACAGGGGAGGGGGCTAGCACAGATACGCAGTATTTT.

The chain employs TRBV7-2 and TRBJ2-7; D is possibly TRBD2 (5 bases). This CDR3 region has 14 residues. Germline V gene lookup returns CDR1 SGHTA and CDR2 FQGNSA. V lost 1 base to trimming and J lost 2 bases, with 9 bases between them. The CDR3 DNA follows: TGTGCCAGCAGCTTAGTATACGGGACCTACGAGCAGTACTTC. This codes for CASSLVYGTYEQYF.

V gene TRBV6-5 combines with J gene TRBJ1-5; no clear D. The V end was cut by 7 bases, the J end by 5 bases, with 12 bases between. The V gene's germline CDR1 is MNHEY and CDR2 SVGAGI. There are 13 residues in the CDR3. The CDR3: CASKAEEYQPQHF. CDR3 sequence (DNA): TGTGCCAGCAAGGCAGAGGAGTATCAGCCCCAGCATTTT.

This CDR3 reads CASSPPFQPQHF. The CDR3 nucleotides are TGTGCCAGCAGCCCCCCATTCCAGCCCCAGCATTTT. The chain combines TRBV28 with TRBJ1-5; the D is unclear. CDR1 is MDHEN and CDR2 is SYDVKM in the germline V gene. The CDR3 sequence is 12 residues long. The ends were cut back, 6 bases at V and 7 bases at J, with 10 bases in the middle.

In nucleotides, the CDR3 is TGTGCCAGCAGGAAGGACAGAATGAACACTGAAGCTTTCTTT. This translates into CASRKDRMNTEAFF. The J gene is TRBJ1-1, the V gene TRBV6-4, with a possible D match to TRBD1 (6 bases). The germline V and J ends were trimmed by 6 bases and 0 bases, with 11 bases remaining between them. The CDR3 totals 14 residues. Looked up from germline, CDR1 is MRHNA and CDR2 is SNTAGT.

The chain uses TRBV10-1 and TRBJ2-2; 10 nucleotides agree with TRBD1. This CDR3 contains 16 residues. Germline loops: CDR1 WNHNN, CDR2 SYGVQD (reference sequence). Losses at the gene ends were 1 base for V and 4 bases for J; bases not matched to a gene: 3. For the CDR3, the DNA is TGCGCCAGCAGTGAGTACGGGACAGGGGCCACCGGGGAGCTGTTTTTT. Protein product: CASSEYGTGATGELFF.

CDR3 sequence: CASSLIGTSSEQYF. The CDR3 coding sequence is TGTGCCAGCAGCTTAATAGGGACTAGCAGCGAGCAGTACTTC. The chain uses TRBV11-3 and TRBJ2-7; 9 positions match TRBD2. The CDR3 contains 14 residues. V gave up 2 bases and J gave up 6 bases; unmatched junction bases: 5. Germline V gene sequence: CDR1 SGHNT, CDR2 YENEEA. Supplemented by reference TRBV11-3 and TRBJ2-7, the full variable domain reads EAGVVQSPRYKIIEKKQPVAFWCNPISGHNTLYWYLQNLGQGPELLIRYENEEAVDDSQLPKDRFSAERLKGVDSTLKIQPAELGDSAVYLCASSLIGTSSEQYFGPGTRLTVT.

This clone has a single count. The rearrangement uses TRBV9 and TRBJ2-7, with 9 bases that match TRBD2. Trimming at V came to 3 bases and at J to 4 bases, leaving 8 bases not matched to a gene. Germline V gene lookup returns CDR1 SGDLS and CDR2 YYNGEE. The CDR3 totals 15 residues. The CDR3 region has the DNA TGTGCCAGCAGCGCCCCAGCGGGAGGCGGTTACGAGCAGTACTTC. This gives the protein CASSAPAGGGYEQYF. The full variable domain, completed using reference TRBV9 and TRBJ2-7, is DSGVTQTPKHLITATGQRVTLRCSPRSGDLSVYWYQQSLDQGLQFLIQYYNGEERAKGNILERFSAQQFPDLHSELNLSSLELGDSALYFCASSAPAGGGYEQYFGPGTRLTVT.

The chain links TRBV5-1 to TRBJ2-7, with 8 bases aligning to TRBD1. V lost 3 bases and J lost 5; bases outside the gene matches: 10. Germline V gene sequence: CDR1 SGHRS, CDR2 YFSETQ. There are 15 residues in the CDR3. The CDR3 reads CASSSLLGQGNEQYF. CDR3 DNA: TGCGCCAGCAGCTCACTGCTAGGACAGGGAAACGAGCAGTACTTC.

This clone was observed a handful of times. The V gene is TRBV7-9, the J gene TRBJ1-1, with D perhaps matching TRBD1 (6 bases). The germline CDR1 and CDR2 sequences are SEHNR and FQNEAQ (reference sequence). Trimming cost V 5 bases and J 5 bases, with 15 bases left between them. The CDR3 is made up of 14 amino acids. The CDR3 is CASSPWGARTEAFF. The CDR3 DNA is TGTGCCAGCAGCCCCTGGGGGGCGCGGACTGAAGCTTTCTTT.

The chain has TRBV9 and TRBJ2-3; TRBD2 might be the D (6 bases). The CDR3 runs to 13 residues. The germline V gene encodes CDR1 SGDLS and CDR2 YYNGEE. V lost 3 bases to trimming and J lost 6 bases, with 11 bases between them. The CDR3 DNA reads TGTGCCAGCAGCGGGACTACATGGGATACGCAGTATTTT. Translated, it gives CASSGTTWDTQYF.

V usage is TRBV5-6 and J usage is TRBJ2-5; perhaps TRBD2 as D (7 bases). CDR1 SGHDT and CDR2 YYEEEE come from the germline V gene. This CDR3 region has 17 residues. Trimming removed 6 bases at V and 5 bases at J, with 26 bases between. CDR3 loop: CASNRASAGALRETQYF. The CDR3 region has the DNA TGTGCCAGCAACCGAGCTTCCGCGGGGGCTCTCCGGGAGACCCAGTACTTC.

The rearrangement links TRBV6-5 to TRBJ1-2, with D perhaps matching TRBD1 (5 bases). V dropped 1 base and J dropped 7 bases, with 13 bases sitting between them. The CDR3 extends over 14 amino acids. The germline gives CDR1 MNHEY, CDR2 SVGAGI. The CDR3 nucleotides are TGTGCCAGCAGTTACTTGGGAGGGGCGAGTGGCTACACCTTC. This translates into CASSYLGGASGYTF.

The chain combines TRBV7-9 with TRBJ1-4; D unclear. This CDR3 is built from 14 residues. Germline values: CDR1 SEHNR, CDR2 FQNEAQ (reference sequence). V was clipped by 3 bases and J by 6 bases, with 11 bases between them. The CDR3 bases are TGTGCCAGCAGCTTGGCCAGGCGGGATGAAAAACTGTTTTTT. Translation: CASSLARRDEKLFF.

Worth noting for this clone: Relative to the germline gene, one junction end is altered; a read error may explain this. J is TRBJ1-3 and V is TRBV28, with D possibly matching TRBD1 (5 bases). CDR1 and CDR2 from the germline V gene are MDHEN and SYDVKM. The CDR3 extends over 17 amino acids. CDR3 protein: CASSPLTVGTLGSTIYF. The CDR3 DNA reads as TGTGCCAGCAGCCCACTGACTGTTGGGACCTTGGGAAGCACCATATATTTT.